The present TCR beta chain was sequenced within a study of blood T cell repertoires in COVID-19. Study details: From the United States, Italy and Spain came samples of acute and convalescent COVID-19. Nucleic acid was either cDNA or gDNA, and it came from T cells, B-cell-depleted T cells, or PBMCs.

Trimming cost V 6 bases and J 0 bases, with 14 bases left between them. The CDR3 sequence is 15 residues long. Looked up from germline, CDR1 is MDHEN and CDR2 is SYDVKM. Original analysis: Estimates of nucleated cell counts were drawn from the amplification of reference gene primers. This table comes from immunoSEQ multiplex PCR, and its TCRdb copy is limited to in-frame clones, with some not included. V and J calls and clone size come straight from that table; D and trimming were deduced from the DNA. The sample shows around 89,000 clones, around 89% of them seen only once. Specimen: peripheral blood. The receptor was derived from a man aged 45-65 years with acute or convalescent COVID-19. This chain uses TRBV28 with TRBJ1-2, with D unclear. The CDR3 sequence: CASSPWALTNYGYTF. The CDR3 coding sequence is TGTGCCAGCAGCCCCTGGGCCCTTACTAACTATGGCTACACCTTC.